One T cell receptor (beta chain) is described in this entry. Measured with immunoSEQ multiplex PCR; TCRdb has only the in-frame clones, and not every one. Of a few hundred thousand clones listed, about 90% were seen once; the top ten hold more than 13%. V was cut by 3 bases and J by 7 bases, with 13 bases left in between. CDR1 LGHNA and CDR2 YSLEER come from the germline V gene. The CDR3 is 14 amino acids. This specimen comes from a study of blood T cell repertoires in COVID-19. Study at large: The cDNA or gDNA used as material had been derived from T cells, B-cell-depleted T cells, or PBMCs.

The receptor's source is a man aged 25-45 years who had been exposed to COVID-19. The sample was PBMCs or T cells enriched from blood (not recorded which). The chain joins TRBV4-3 to TRBJ2-1; D call uncertain. The CDR3 nucleotides read TGCGCCAGCAGCCACGACATACAAACGAATGAGCAGTTCTTC. It translates to CASSHDIQTNEQFF.